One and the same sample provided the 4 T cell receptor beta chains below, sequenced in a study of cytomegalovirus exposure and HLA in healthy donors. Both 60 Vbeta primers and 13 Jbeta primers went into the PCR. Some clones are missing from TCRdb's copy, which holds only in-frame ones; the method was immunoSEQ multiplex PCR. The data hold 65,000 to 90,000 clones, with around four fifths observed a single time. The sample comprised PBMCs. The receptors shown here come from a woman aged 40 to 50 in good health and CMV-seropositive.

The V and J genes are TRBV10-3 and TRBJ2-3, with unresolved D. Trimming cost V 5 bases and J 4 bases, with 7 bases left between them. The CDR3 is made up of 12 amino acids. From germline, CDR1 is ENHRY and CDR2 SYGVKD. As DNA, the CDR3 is TGTGCCATCAGTCCGGAGTCAGATACGCAGTATTTT. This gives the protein CAISPESDTQYF.

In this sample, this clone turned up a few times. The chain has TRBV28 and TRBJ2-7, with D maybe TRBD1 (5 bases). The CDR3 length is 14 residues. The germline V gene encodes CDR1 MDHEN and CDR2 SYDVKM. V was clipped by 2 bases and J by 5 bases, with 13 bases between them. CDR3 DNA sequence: TGTGCCAGCAGTTTAGGGCAGCCCAGGGACGAGCAGTACTTC. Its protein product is CASSLGQPRDEQYF.

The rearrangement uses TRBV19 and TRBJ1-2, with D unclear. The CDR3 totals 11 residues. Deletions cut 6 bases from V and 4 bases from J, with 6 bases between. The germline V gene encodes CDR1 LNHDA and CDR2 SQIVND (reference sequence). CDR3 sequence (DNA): TGTGCCAGTAGAGACATCTATGGCTACACCTTC. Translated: CASRDIYGYTF.

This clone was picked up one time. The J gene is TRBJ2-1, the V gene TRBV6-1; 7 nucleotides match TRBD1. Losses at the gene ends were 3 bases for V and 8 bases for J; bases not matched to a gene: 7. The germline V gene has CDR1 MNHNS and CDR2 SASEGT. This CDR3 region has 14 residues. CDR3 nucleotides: TGTGCCAGCAGTGAGAACAGGGGCGGTTATGAGCAGTTCTTC. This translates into CASSENRGGYEQFF.